Below, 3 T cell receptor beta chains from the same sample are listed, as sequenced in a study of radiotherapy plus CTLA-4 blockade in lung cancer. This table comes from immunoSEQ multiplex PCR, and its TCRdb copy is limited to in-frame clones, with some not included. This sample has 70,000 to 90,000 clones, with around 87% found just once. Specimen: peripheral blood, collected from a patient treated with radiotherapy plus ipilimumab. Receptors were obtained from a human donor with non-small cell lung cancer who had stable disease on radiotherapy plus ipilimumab.

The chain is built from TRBV28 and TRBJ1-5; no firm D call. The CDR3 has 13 amino acids. Trimming cost V 5 bases and J 1 base, with 6 bases left between them. Per germline, CDR1 MDHEN and CDR2 SYDVKM. This chain's CDR3 is CASSPASNQPQHF. The CDR3 nucleotides are TGTGCCAGCAGTCCCGCAAGCAATCAGCCCCAGCATTTT. Based on the CDR3 plus reference TRBV28 and TRBJ1-5, the full variable domain is DVKVTQSSRYLVKRTGEKVFLECVQDMDHENMFWYRQDPGLGLRLIYFSYDVKMKEKGDIPEGYSVSREKKERFSLILESASTNQTSMYLCASSPASNQPQHFGDGTRLSIL.

This clone was seen more than once but under ten times. J is TRBJ1-4 and V is TRBV28, with 7 bases identical to TRBD1. In germline, CDR1 is MDHEN, CDR2 SYDVKM. This CDR3 is 15 amino acids long. After removal of 2 bases from V and 8 bases from J, the junction contained 8 bases not matched to a gene. For the CDR3, the DNA is TGTGCCAGCAGTTTACCACAGGGGAGAAGGGAAAAACTGTTTTTT. Translation: CASSLPQGRREKLFF.

The chain links TRBV7-8 to TRBJ1-1; D might be TRBD1 (5 bases). Germline CDR1 is SGHVS and CDR2 is FQNEAQ. V shed 5 bases and J shed 0 bases, with 13 bases lying between them. This CDR3 has 15 residues. The CDR3 protein is CASSTSQVLNTEAFF. CDR3 nucleotides: TGTGCCAGCAGCACCTCACAGGTTTTGAACACTGAAGCTTTCTTT.